One sample yielded the 10 T cell receptor beta chains listed below, sequenced in a study of blood T cell repertoires in COVID-19. The repertoire was sequenced with immunoSEQ multiplex PCR; TCRdb's copy has only in-frame clones and lacks some. Here the sample spans about 48,000 clones, approximately 87% being singletons. The sample taken for sequencing was peripheral blood. These receptors came from a human donor in a cohort sampled during active COVID-19.

As to this clone: Its ends do not fully match the called genes, so a read error is possible. This chain joins TRBV11-2 and TRBJ2-7, with unresolved D. The CDR3 consists of 14 residues. The germline gives CDR1 SGHAT, CDR2 FQNNGV. CDR3 in DNA: TGTGCCGGCAGCTCCCCTAGACTGGCCTACGAGCAGTACTTC. It encodes CAGSSPRLAYEQYF.

Here the CDR3 reads CASSRGGNPYNEQFF. The CDR3 DNA follows: TGTGCCAGTAGTCGTGGGGGGAACCCCTACAATGAGCAGTTCTTC. The chain combines TRBV19 with TRBJ2-1, with D possibly being TRBD2 (6 bases). Germline V gene data show CDR1 as LNHDA and CDR2 as SQIVND (reference sequence). The CDR3 spans 15 residues. Trimming cost V 5 bases and J 2 bases, with 13 bases left between them.

V usage is TRBV11-3 and J usage is TRBJ2-5, with D possibly TRBD1 on 6 matching bases. Germline V gene lookup returns CDR1 SGHNT and CDR2 YENEEA. V was shortened by 2 bases and J by 5 bases, with 9 bases between the two germline ends. The length of the CDR3 is 13 residues. Written as DNA, the CDR3 is TGTGCCAGCAGCTTACGCAGGGGTGAGACCCAGTACTTC. The encoded protein is CASSLRRGETQYF.

This clone was picked up a small number of times. The rearrangement uses TRBV29-1 and TRBJ2-1, with 12 bases identical to TRBD2. V lost 1 base to trimming and J lost 3 bases; unmatched junction nucleotides: 7. Germline values: CDR1 SQVTM, CDR2 ANQGSEA. This CDR3 has 17 residues. The CDR3 DNA reads TGCAGCGTTGAAGGACTAGCGGGAGATTCATTCTACAATGAGCAGTTCTTC. Residues: CSVEGLAGDSFYNEQFF.

The DNA of the CDR3 is TGTGCCAGCAGTAGGGGGCCCGGGGAGCTGTTTTTT. Its translation is CASSRGPGELFF. This rearrangement joins TRBV28 to TRBJ2-2, with TRBD1 matching 7 bases. Germline V gene sequence: CDR1 MDHEN, CDR2 SYDVKM. The junction had 0 bases not matched to a gene; V was cut back by 5 bases and J by 6 bases. The CDR3 runs to 12 residues.

V and J are TRBV5-1 and TRBJ2-1; TRBD2 matches at 8 bases. With 3 bases clipped from V and 7 bases from J, the junction kept 9 bases outside the gene matches. CDR1 and CDR2 (germline): SGHRS, YFSETQ. The CDR3 covers 15 residues. CDR3 coding DNA: TGCGCCAGCAGCTGGGGGGCAGCGGGAGAAAATGAGCAGTTCTTC. Amino acids: CASSWGAAGENEQFF. Filled out from reference TRBV5-1 and TRBJ2-1, the complete variable domain reads KAGVTQTPRYLIKTRGQQVTLSCSPISGHRSVSWYQQTPGQGLQFLFEYFSETQRNKGNFPGRFSGRQFSNSRSEMNVSTLELGDSALYLCASSWGAAGENEQFFGPGTRLTVL.

This clone occurred a few times. The chain recombines TRBV24-1 with TRBJ1-1; 9 bases are a match to TRBD1. The trim removed 10 bases at V and 1 base at J, leaving 0 bases unmatched. Germline CDR1 KGHDR, CDR2 SFDVKD. The CDR3 totals 12 residues. The CDR3 is CATGQGNTEAFF. The CDR3 DNA reads TGTGCCACGGGACAGGGGAACACTGAAGCTTTCTTT.

V is TRBV6-5 and J is TRBJ1-2; D is uncertain. Germline V CDR1 and CDR2: MNHEY, SVGAGI. Trimming stripped 11 bases from V and 5 bases from J, with 15 bases between. The CDR3 covers 12 residues. The CDR3 sequence is CAAGWAGYGYTF. For the CDR3, the DNA is TGTGCCGCGGGATGGGCGGGGTATGGCTACACCTTC.

CDR3 nucleotides: TGTGCCAGCAGTGCCGACAGTCTGGGGGGCTACACCTTC. Encoded protein: CASSADSLGGYTF. This sequence joins TRBV27 and TRBJ1-2; D may be TRBD1 (5 bases). This CDR3 contains 13 residues. V lost 5 bases and J 8 bases, leaving 15 bases between the germline ends. Per germline, CDR1 MNHEY and CDR2 SMNVEV (reference sequence).

This chain connects TRBV7-6 to TRBJ2-7; D possibly corresponds to TRBD1 (5 bases). In germline, CDR1 is SGHVS, CDR2 FNYEAQ. V dropped 2 bases and J dropped 6 bases, with 17 bases sitting between them. The CDR3 contains 15 residues. The chain's CDR3 is CASSLLGQGKGEQYF. The CDR3 DNA follows: TGTGCCAGCAGCTTATTGGGGCAGGGTAAGGGCGAGCAGTACTTC.